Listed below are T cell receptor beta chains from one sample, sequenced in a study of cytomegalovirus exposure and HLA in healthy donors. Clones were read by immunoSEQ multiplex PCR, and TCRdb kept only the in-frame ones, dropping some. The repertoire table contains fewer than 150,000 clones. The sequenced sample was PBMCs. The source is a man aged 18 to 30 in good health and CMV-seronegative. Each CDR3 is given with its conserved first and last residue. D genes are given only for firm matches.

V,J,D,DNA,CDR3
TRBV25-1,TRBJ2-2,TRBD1,TGTGCCAGCAGTGAAGCAGGGACAGGGAACACCGGGGAGCTGTTTTTT,CASSEAGTGNTGELFF
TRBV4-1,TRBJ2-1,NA,TGCGCCAGCAGCCAAGAGTTGCGTCTCCAGGGGCAGTTCTTC,CASSQELRLQGQFF
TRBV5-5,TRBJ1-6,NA,TGTGCCAGCAGCCTTCTAAGCCCCCTCAATTCACCCCTCCACTTT,CASSLLSPLNSPLHF
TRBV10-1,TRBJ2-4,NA,TGCGCCAGCAGTCACAAACAGCTACTAGCCAAAAACATTCAGTACTTC,CASSHKQLLAKNIQYF
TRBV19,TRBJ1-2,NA,TGTGCCGCCCGAAGGGCCGATCGGGAGACGGAAGGCTACACCTTC,CAARRADRETEGYTF
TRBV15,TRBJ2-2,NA,TGTGCCACCAGCATTAGCGGAAACGGGGAGCTGTTTTTT,CATSISGNGELFF
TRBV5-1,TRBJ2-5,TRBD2,TGCGCCAGCAGCTTGGGTCCAGCGGGGGGACAAGAGACCCAGTACTTC,CASSLGPAGGQETQYF
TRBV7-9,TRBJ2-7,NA,TGTGCCAGCAGCCGAGAACTATACGAGCAGTACTTC,CASSRELYEQYF
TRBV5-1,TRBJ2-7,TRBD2,TGCGCCAGCAGCCCAGCCGGGGGGAGCTCCTACGAGCAGTACTTC,CASSPAGGSSYEQYF
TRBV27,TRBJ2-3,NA,TGTGCCAGCAGTTTAGGGAGCGGCACAGATACGCAGTATTTT,CASSLGSGTDTQYF
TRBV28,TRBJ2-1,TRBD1,TGTGCCAGCAGCTACATGACCCAGGGGGCTCCGCAGTTCTTC,CASSYMTQGAPQFF
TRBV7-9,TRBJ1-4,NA,TGTGCCAGCAGCTTAATTGTCCTTGCAACTAATGAAAAACTGTTTTTT,CASSLIVLATNEKLFF
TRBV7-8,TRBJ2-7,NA,TGTGCCAGCAGCTTAGCGGCTAGACTCCCTTTCGAGCAGTACTTC,CASSLAARLPFEQYF
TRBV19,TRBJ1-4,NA,TGTGCCAGTAGTACCCGAGGTCGCGAAAAACTGTTTTTT,CASSTRGREKLFF
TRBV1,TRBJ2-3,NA,TGCACCAGCAGCCAAGATTCCTCTCACGGGAAGCGGGGGGGCCCCGGCACAGATACGCAGTATTTT,CTSSQDSSHGKRGGPGTDTQYF
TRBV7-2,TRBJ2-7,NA,TGTGCCAGCAGCTTATGGGGCGTAACCTACGAGCAGTACTTC,CASSLWGVTYEQYF
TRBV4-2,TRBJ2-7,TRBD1,TGTGCCAGCAGCCAAGATTGGGGCAGGGGGACCGACGAGCAGTACTTC,CASSQDWGRGTDEQYF
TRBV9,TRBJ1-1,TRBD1,TGTGCCAGCAGCCCCTCGTCAGGGGGCAACACTGAAGCTTTCTTT,CASSPSSGGNTEAFF
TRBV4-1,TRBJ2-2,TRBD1,TGCGCCAGCAGGGGGACAGGACGGGCCGGGGAGCTGTTTTTT,CASRGTGRAGELFF
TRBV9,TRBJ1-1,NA,TGTGCCAGCAGCCCCGACCCAACCGACAGTGAAGCTTTCTTT,CASSPDPTDSEAFF
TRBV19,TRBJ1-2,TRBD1,TGTGCCAGTAGTATAGTGACCGGGACAGCTCACTATGGCTACACCTTC,CASSIVTGTAHYGYTF
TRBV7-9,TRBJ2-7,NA,TGTGCCAGCAGCCCCAGGGCCTCCTACGAGCAGTACTTC,CASSPRASYEQYF
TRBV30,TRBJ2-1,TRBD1,TGTGCCTGGAGGGTTAGGGGGCTGTCCTACAATGAGCAGTTCTTC,CAWRVRGLSYNEQFF